Below, 2 T cell receptor beta chains from the same sample are listed, as sequenced in a study of T cell responses to AZD1222 COVID-19 vaccine. This table comes from immunoSEQ multiplex PCR, and its TCRdb copy is limited to in-frame clones, with some not included. The sample has roughly 50,000 clones; 60% to 85% are singletons. Sequenced material: peripheral blood, taken on day 0 of AZD1222 vaccination. These receptors came from an adult in good health.

V usage is TRBV11-3 and J usage is TRBJ1-2; TRBD1 matches 11 bases. The CDR3 sequence is 16 residues long. In germline, CDR1 is SGHNT, CDR2 YENEEA. With 2 bases clipped from V and 2 bases from J, the junction kept 4 bases outside the gene matches. CDR3 in amino acids: CASSLLRTGGNYGYTF. The CDR3 DNA reads TGTGCCAGCAGCTTATTAAGGACAGGGGGCAACTATGGCTACACCTTC.

This chain joins TRBV14 and TRBJ2-5; the D gene is possibly TRBD2 (7 bases). The germline CDR1 and CDR2 sequences are SGHDN and FVKESK. The CDR3 is 15 residues long. The V and J ends lost 0 bases and 8 bases respectively, with 16 bases between them. The CDR3, as DNA: TGTGCCAGCAGCCAAGATCCGGGGGGCAGGGCCACCCAGTACTTC. It codes for CASSQDPGGRATQYF.